This T cell receptor beta chain was sequenced for a study of cytomegalovirus exposure and HLA in healthy donors. Trimming left V 9 bases short and J 0 bases short, with 13 bases between. The CDR3 contains 14 residues. Germline CDR1 and CDR2: ENHRY and SYGVKD. Regarding the study as a whole: Upon later analysis, TCR association rates were observed to vary by HLA locus, being highest for DRB1 and lowest for HLA-C. Data from an earlier analysis indicated that most TCR beta V segments were productive either about 90% or about 30% of the time.

This clone has just one count. Its antigen remains unidentified. The PCR made use of 60 Vbeta and 13 Jbeta primers. TCRdb's copy holds only in-frame clones and misses some; the assay was immunoSEQ multiplex PCR. This repertoire shows fewer than 200,000 clones, roughly four fifths found once; its top ten account for about 2.2%. Sequenced sample: PBMCs. The TCR originated in a woman aged 25 to 39 in good health and CMV-seronegative. This rearrangement joins TRBV10-3 to TRBJ2-3, with D possibly matching TRBD1 (5 bases). CDR3 coding DNA: TGTGCCATGGGCTCAGGGCTAAGCACAGATACGCAGTATTTT. Translation: CAMGSGLSTDTQYF.